This T cell receptor beta chain was identified in a study of vaccination and CD4 T cells after COVID-19. Overall study: With a range of 35 to 161, the median interval from diagnosis to drawing post-COVID samples was around 93 days. Overlapping spike peptides of SARS-CoV-2, HCoV-NL63, HCoV-OC43 and HCoV-229E were used, and cells were stimulated with them. Treatment of control cultures consisted of a CEFX pool, an HIV-1 Nef pool, or no peptide.

Germline-derived CDR1 and CDR2 are LNHNV and YYDKDF (reference sequence). Trimming took off 0 bases at V and 1 base at J, with 22 bases between the two ends. The CDR3 is 20 residues long. Treatment described: roughly ten-day PBMC culture with coronavirus spike peptide pools or control peptides (ViraFEST assay). About this clonotype: No antigen is known for it.

The Oncomine TCR Beta short-read assay was applied to DNA of cultured CD4+ T cells. TCRdb processed the PCR reads anew with MiXCR; each CDR3 protein has one entry. The table includes 20,000 or so distinct CDR3 sequences, around 55% detected once. The TCR was taken from a human donor who had recovered from COVID-19. Sequenced sample: CD4+ T cells from blood, cultured in vitro. The rearrangement uses TRBV15 and TRBJ1-5; D gene ambiguous. The CDR3 nucleotides are TGTGCCACCAGCAGAGACAAGGTAGGAGTTGGATGGGTGAGCAATCAGCCCCAGCATTTT. Protein product: CATSRDKVGVGWVSNQPQHF.